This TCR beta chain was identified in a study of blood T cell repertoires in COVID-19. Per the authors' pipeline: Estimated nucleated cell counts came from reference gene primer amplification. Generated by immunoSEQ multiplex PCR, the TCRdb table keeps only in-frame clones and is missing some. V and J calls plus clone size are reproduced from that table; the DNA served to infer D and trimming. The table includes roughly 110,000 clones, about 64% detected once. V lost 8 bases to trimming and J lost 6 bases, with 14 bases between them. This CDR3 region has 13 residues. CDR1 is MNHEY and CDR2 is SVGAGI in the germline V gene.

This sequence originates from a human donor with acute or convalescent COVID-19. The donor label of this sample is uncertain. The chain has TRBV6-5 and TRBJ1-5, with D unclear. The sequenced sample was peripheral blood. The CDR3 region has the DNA TGTGCCAGCCGCGACCTCCCAGGTCAGCCCCAGCATTTT. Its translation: CASRDLPGQPQHF.